This T cell receptor (beta chain) originates from a study of T cell responses to AZD1222 COVID-19 vaccine. A single count supports this clone. Deletions cut 1 base from V and 6 bases from J, with 10 bases between. The germline V gene has CDR1 SEHNR and CDR2 FQNEAQ (reference sequence). The length of the CDR3 is 14 residues. Repertoires were generated with immunoSEQ multiplex PCR, while TCRdb's copy carries only in-frame clones and drops some. The repertoire consists of just under 100,000 clones, with approximately 91% occurring once and the leading ten covering less than 3.5%. This sequence originates from an adult in good health. The V and J genes are TRBV7-9 and TRBJ1-3; the D is unclear. Specimen: peripheral blood, collected on day 0 of AZD1222 vaccination. CDR3 sequence: CASSLDGVVNTIYF. The CDR3 nucleotides read TGTGCCAGCAGCTTAGATGGAGTAGTAAACACCATATATTTT. The variable domain in full, completed from reference TRBV7-9 and TRBJ1-3, reads DTGVSQNPRHKITKRGQNVTFRCDPISEHNRLYWYRQTLGQGPEFLTYFQNEAQLEKSRLLSDRFSAERPKGSFSTLEIQRTEQGDSAMYLCASSLDGVVNTIYFGEGSWLTVV.